Below, 25 T cell receptor beta chains from the same sample are listed, as sequenced in a study of blood T cell repertoires in COVID-19. Generated by immunoSEQ multiplex PCR, the TCRdb table keeps only in-frame clones and is missing some. This sample carries about 150,000 clones, around 85% of them seen once, and the ten largest clones take around 6.5%. Sequences were obtained from PBMCs or T cells enriched from blood (not recorded which). The receptors derive from a woman aged 40 to 50 who had recovered from COVID-19.

This chain connects TRBV18 to TRBJ2-3, with no clear D. This CDR3 contains 17 residues. Between the trimmed V and J ends, which lost 4 bases and 2 bases, there was a span of 19 bases. In germline, CDR1 is KGHSH, CDR2 LQKENI. This chain's CDR3 is CASSRYGASKNTDTQYF. CDR3 nucleotides: TGTGCCAGCTCACGATACGGTGCCTCGAAGAACACAGATACGCAGTATTTT.

V gene TRBV7-6 combines with J gene TRBJ1-5, with D possibly matching TRBD1 (6 bases). This CDR3 comprises 13 residues. The germline V gene has CDR1 SGHVS and CDR2 FNYEAQ. Trimming removed 4 bases at V and 5 bases at J, with 9 bases between. CDR3 sequence: CASSSSGDQPQHF. As DNA, the CDR3 is TGTGCCAGCAGCTCGTCAGGGGATCAGCCCCAGCATTTT.

V is TRBV27 and J is TRBJ2-1; maybe TRBD2 (5 bases). CDR3 length: 15 amino acids. Germline V gene lookup returns CDR1 MNHEY and CDR2 SMNVEV (reference sequence). Trimming cost V 2 bases and J 8 bases, with 16 bases left between them. CDR3 nucleotide sequence: TGTGCCAGCAGTTTAGATGTGGGAAGGCGGGATGAGCAGTTCTTC. Encoded protein: CASSLDVGRRDEQFF.

In its sample, this clone was seen a few times. The chain links TRBV10-3 to TRBJ1-2; D is possibly TRBD1 (5 bases). The V gene lost 3 bases and the J gene lost 3 bases, with 5 bases spanning the gap. Germline values: CDR1 ENHRY, CDR2 SYGVKD. The CDR3 runs to 12 residues. The CDR3 DNA follows: TGTGCCATCAGTGACAGGGACTATGGCTACACCTTC. This encodes CAISDRDYGYTF.

The rearrangement joins TRBV24-1 to TRBJ2-2; no firm D call. With 7 bases removed from V and 3 bases from J, the gap between germline ends came to 11 bases. The V gene's germline CDR1 is KGHDR and CDR2 SFDVKD. The CDR3 covers 14 residues. CDR3 loop: CATSPNRDTGELFF. In nucleotides, the CDR3 is TGTGCCACCAGCCCAAATCGAGACACCGGGGAGCTGTTTTTT.

The rearrangement links TRBV6-5 to TRBJ2-7; no reliable D call. Trimming removed 2 bases from V and 0 bases from J, with 5 bases in between. Germline-derived CDR1 and CDR2 are MNHEY and SVGAGI. This CDR3 spans 13 amino acids. The CDR3 loop reads CASSYKSSYEQYF. CDR3 nucleotides: TGTGCCAGCAGTTACAAGAGCTCCTACGAGCAGTACTTC.

V is TRBV3-1 (or the pseudogene TRBV3-2) and J is TRBJ2-5; 7 bases line up with TRBD2. Germline values: CDR1 LGHDT, CDR2 YNNKEL (reference sequence). The ends lost 4 bases at V and 3 bases at J; junction bases unmatched: 11. This CDR3 has 16 amino acids. The CDR3, as DNA: TGTGCCAGCAGCCTAGCCTGGGGGGGGAATAAAGAGACCCAGTACTTC. It specifies CASSLAWGGNKETQYF.

This clone came up a few times. J is TRBJ1-2 and V is TRBV5-1; unclear D gene. The V end was cut by 1 base, the J end by 2 bases, with 9 bases between. This CDR3 is 14 amino acids long. Germline loops: CDR1 SGHRS, CDR2 YFSETQ. The CDR3: CASSLSRLNYGYTF. In DNA form, the CDR3 reads TGCGCCAGCAGCTTGTCCAGACTCAACTATGGCTACACCTTC.

This sequence joins TRBV7-9 and TRBJ2-3; possible D gene TRBD1, 6 bases. Germline V CDR1 and CDR2: SEHNR, FQNEAQ (reference sequence). V was cut by 8 bases and J by 3 bases, with 15 bases left in between. The CDR3 is 14 residues long. For the CDR3, the DNA is TGTGCCAGCTATATACCAGGGGTAACAGATACGCAGTATTTT. Protein product: CASYIPGVTDTQYF. The whole variable domain, filled in from reference TRBV7-9 and TRBJ2-3, reads DTGVSQNPRHKITKRGQNVTFRCDPISEHNRLYWYRQTLGQGPEFLTYFQNEAQLEKSRLLSDRFSAERPKGSFSTLEIQRTEQGDSAMYLCASYIPGVTDTQYFGPGTRLTVL.

CDR3 residues: CASSGQGRQPQHF. CDR3 sequence (DNA): TGTGCCTCTTCGGGACAGGGAAGGCAGCCCCAGCATTTT. The chain combines TRBV30 with TRBJ1-5; 9 nucleotides match TRBD1. The CDR3 is made up of 13 amino acids. The V gene end was trimmed by 7 bases and the J gene end by 7 bases; junction bases not matched to a gene: 8. CDR1 is GTSNPN, CDR2 SVGIG, per germline (reference sequence).

This clone appeared once. The V and J genes are TRBV6-1 and TRBJ1-4, with 7 bases identical to TRBD1. CDR1 is MNHNS and CDR2 is SASEGT in the germline V gene. The CDR3 has 15 residues. V gave up 3 bases and J gave up 1 base; unmatched junction bases: 2. CDR3 protein: CASSEQGGTNEKLFF. CDR3 sequence (DNA): TGTGCCAGCAGTGAGCAGGGGGGAACTAATGAAAAACTGTTTTTT.

This chain joins TRBV6-5 and TRBJ1-5; no reliable D call. CDR3 length: 13 residues. Germline V gene lookup returns CDR1 MNHEY and CDR2 SVGAGI. With 5 bases removed from V and 9 bases from J, the gap between germline ends came to 14 bases. This CDR3 reads CASSPPSGLPQHF. Written as DNA, the CDR3 is TGTGCCAGCAGTCCCCCGAGCGGACTGCCCCAGCATTTT.

The V and J genes are TRBV3-1 (or the pseudogene TRBV3-2) and TRBJ2-6, with a tentative D call TRBD1 (5 bases). CDR1 LGHDT and CDR2 YNNKEL come from the germline V gene (reference sequence). The CDR3 runs 16 residues. V shed 0 bases and J shed 4 bases, with 10 bases lying between them. The CDR3 nucleotides read TGTGCCAGCAGCCAAGAGACAGTGCGGGGGGCCAACGTCCTGACTTTC. Amino acid sequence: CASSQETVRGANVLTF.

This chain uses TRBV7-2 with TRBJ1-5; D might be TRBD1 (6 bases). Germline values: CDR1 SGHTA, CDR2 FQGNSA. V was cut by 5 bases and J by 7 bases, with 12 bases left in between. The CDR3 totals 13 residues. This CDR3 is CASSGKGDQPQHF. The CDR3 nucleotides are TGTGCCAGCAGCGGGAAGGGGGACCAGCCCCAGCATTTT. The entire variable domain, with the rest obtained from reference TRBV7-2 and TRBJ1-5, is as follows: GAGVSQSPSNKVTEKGKDVELRCDPISGHTALYWYRQSLGQGLEFLIYFQGNSAPDKSGLPSDRFSAERTGGSVSTLTIQRTQQEDSAVYLCASSGKGDQPQHFGDGTRLSIL.

This chain joins TRBV5-1 and TRBJ1-2, with D perhaps matching TRBD1 (6 bases). V was cut by 0 bases and J by 6 bases, with 9 bases left in between. The CDR3 extends over 13 amino acids. Germline CDR1 reads SGHRS; CDR2 reads YFSETQ. The DNA for the CDR3 is TGCGCCAGCAGCTTGGGCGCAGGGGATGGCTACACCTTC. As protein: CASSLGAGDGYTF.

This clone was found a few times. The chain is built from TRBV7-9 and TRBJ2-1, with D tentatively TRBD1 (6 bases). Trimming took off 1 base at V and 5 bases at J, with 12 bases between the two ends. The germline gives CDR1 SEHNR, CDR2 FQNEAQ (reference sequence). CDR3 size: 15 residues. CDR3 in DNA: TGTGCCAGCAGCTTAGGTGGGGGCGCCCACAATGAGCAGTTCTTC. It is translated as CASSLGGGAHNEQFF.

This clone was counted once. The rearrangement joins TRBV4-1 to TRBJ2-6; 7 nucleotides agree with TRBD2. CDR1 MGHRA and CDR2 YSYEKL come from the germline V gene. The CDR3 is 18 amino acids. Trimming at V came to 1 base and at J to 0 bases, leaving 6 bases not matched to a gene. The chain's CDR3 is CASSQGEGSPSGANVLTF. In DNA, the CDR3 is TGCGCCAGCAGCCAAGGGGAGGGGTCACCCTCTGGGGCCAACGTCCTGACTTTC.

This chain links TRBV11-2 with TRBJ1-4; 8 bases map to TRBD1. With V trimmed by 2 bases and J by 3 bases, 5 bases remained unmatched. The CDR3 has 16 amino acids. The germline V gene encodes CDR1 SGHAT and CDR2 FQNNGV. CDR3 amino acids: CASSLSQGAANEKLFF. DNA of the CDR3: TGTGCCAGCAGCTTAAGCCAGGGGGCAGCTAATGAAAAACTGTTTTTT.

This sequence joins TRBV10-3 and TRBJ1-2; TRBD1 is a possible D gene (6 bases). CDR1 is ENHRY, CDR2 SYGVKD, per germline. V lost 8 bases, J lost 3 bases, and 10 bases lay in between. The CDR3 has 12 amino acids. This chain's CDR3 is CAIQGGDYGYTF. Here the CDR3 DNA reads TGTGCCATCCAAGGGGGGGACTATGGCTACACCTTC.

The chain recombines TRBV6-5 with TRBJ1-5; 10 nucleotides match TRBD1. The CDR3 is 15 residues long. The germline V gene encodes CDR1 MNHEY and CDR2 SVGAGI. J lost 5 bases, V lost 6 bases, and 7 bases had no gene match. CDR3 amino acids: CASSPGQGRYQPQHF. The DNA of the CDR3 is TGTGCCAGCAGCCCGGGACAGGGGCGGTATCAGCCCCAGCATTTT.

The chain recombines TRBV9 with TRBJ1-6, with TRBD1 matching over 7 bases. Germline loops: CDR1 SGDLS, CDR2 YYNGEE. The CDR3 contains 14 residues. V dropped 5 bases and J dropped 7; count of bases not matched to a gene: 6. DNA of the CDR3: TGTGCCAGCAGTAGGGACAGATTAAATTCACCCCTCCACTTT. Translating it yields CASSRDRLNSPLHF.

This clone is a singleton in its sample. The J gene is TRBJ1-1, the V gene TRBV7-9; TRBD1 matches 8 bases. The germline gives CDR1 SEHNR, CDR2 FQNEAQ (reference sequence). J gave up 4 bases and V 3 bases, and 13 bases lay outside the gene matches. This CDR3 contains 17 residues. DNA of the CDR3: TGTGCCAGCAGCTTTTGGCAGGGGGCAGTCCCGGGCACTGAAGCTTTCTTT. Its protein is CASSFWQGAVPGTEAFF.

CDR3 in amino acids: CASSSSAGEETQYF. The DNA for the CDR3 is TGTGCCAGCAGCTCCTCGGCGGGAGAAGAGACCCAGTACTTC. The genes are TRBV7-9 and TRBJ2-5; 7 nucleotides match TRBD2. Germline CDR1 is SEHNR and CDR2 is FQNEAQ (reference sequence). The CDR3 runs to 14 residues. V lost 4 bases to trimming and J lost 3 bases; unmatched junction nucleotides: 5. The full variable domain, rest sourced from reference TRBV7-9 and TRBJ2-5, is DTGVSQNPRHKITKRGQNVTFRCDPISEHNRLYWYRQTLGQGPEFLTYFQNEAQLEKSRLLSDRFSAERPKGSFSTLEIQRTEQGDSAMYLCASSSSAGEETQYFGPGTRLLVL.

The V and J genes are TRBV10-3 and TRBJ2-2; 8 bases align to TRBD2. The CDR3 is made up of 15 amino acids. J gave up 1 base and V 7 bases, and 5 bases lay outside the gene matches. Germline values: CDR1 ENHRY, CDR2 SYGVKD. CDR3 amino acids: CAIKWAGGNTGELFF. The CDR3 DNA sequence: TGTGCCATCAAATGGGCGGGGGGGAACACCGGGGAGCTGTTTTTT.

The rearrangement links TRBV9 to TRBJ2-1; 10 bases match TRBD1. The ends lost 3 bases at V and 1 base at J; junction bases unmatched: 4. In germline, CDR1 is SGDLS, CDR2 YYNGEE. The CDR3 extends over 16 amino acids. CDR3 sequence reads: CASSETGGNSYNEQFF. CDR3 in DNA: TGTGCCAGCAGCGAGACAGGGGGCAATTCCTACAATGAGCAGTTCTTC.